The 24 T cell receptor beta chains given below trace back to one sample, sequenced in a study of OX40 agonist ivuxolimab in advanced cancers. Profiling relied on immunoSEQ multiplex PCR, and the TCRdb table lists in-frame clones only, not all of them. The sample has more than 80,000 clones, 85% to 95% seen once. Material: CD4+ or CD8+ T cells sorted from blood, obtained in a trial of the OX40 agonist ivuxolimab. These receptors all stem from an adult with an advanced solid tumor such as melanoma, head and neck, liver or kidney cancer.

As DNA, the CDR3 is TGTGCCAGCAGCACGACACGTAATTCACCCCTCCACTTT. The encoded protein is CASSTTRNSPLHF. J is TRBJ1-6 and V is TRBV7-2; no definite D call. The V end lost 5 bases, the J end lost 6 bases, and 8 bases lay between the germline ends. CDR1 is SGHTA and CDR2 is FQGNSA in the germline V gene. The CDR3 totals 13 residues.

The chain combines TRBV9 with TRBJ1-5; 8 bases are a match to TRBD1. The V and J ends lost 4 bases and 4 bases, in that order; junction bases with no gene match: 7. This CDR3 region has 15 residues. From germline, CDR1 is SGDLS and CDR2 YYNGEE. As DNA, the CDR3 is TGTGCCAGCAGCTCCGGACAGGGAGATAATCAGCCCCAGCATTTT. This codes for CASSSGQGDNQPQHF.

The chain joins TRBV2 to TRBJ1-6; 7 nucleotides align to TRBD1. The CDR3 is 13 amino acids. Germline CDR1 SNHLY, CDR2 FYNNEI. The V segment lost 8 bases and the J segment 7 bases; nucleotides outside the gene matches: 5. CDR3 sequence reads: CASYRGINSPLHF. The DNA for the CDR3 is TGTGCCAGCTACAGGGGAATAAATTCACCCCTCCACTTT.

The chain carries TRBV5-1 and TRBJ2-7; a possible D gene is TRBD1 (6 bases). Trimming removed 4 bases from V and 8 bases from J, with 16 bases in between. There are 13 residues in the CDR3. CDR1 SGHRS and CDR2 YFSETQ come from the germline V gene. CDR3 sequence reads: CASSDTLQGQQYV. CDR3 DNA: TGCGCCAGCAGCGACACCCTACAGGGTCAGCAGTACGTC.

The V gene is TRBV28, the J gene TRBJ1-3; TRBD1 aligns across 7 bases. The CDR3 length is 14 residues. Germline-derived CDR1 and CDR2 are MDHEN and SYDVKM. The V gene end was trimmed by 7 bases and the J gene end by 2 bases; junction bases not matched to a gene: 5. CDR3 DNA sequence: TGTGCCAGCAATTACCAGGGGGCTGGAAACACCATATATTTT. Its translation: CASNYQGAGNTIYF.

This sequence joins TRBV7-2 and TRBJ1-6; TRBD1 aligns across 7 bases. After removal of 5 bases from V and 7 bases from J, the junction contained 8 bases not matched to a gene. The CDR3 consists of 15 residues. Germline CDR1 is SGHTA and CDR2 is FQGNSA. CDR3 coding DNA: TGTGCCAGCAGCCCCAGGGGGGACGGAAATTCACCCCTCCACTTT. Its translation: CASSPRGDGNSPLHF.

The CDR3 nucleotides read TGTGCCAGCAGTTCAGGCAGGCCCCCGAGAAGCAATCAGCCCCAGCATTTT. The encoded protein is CASSSGRPPRSNQPQHF. The chain couples TRBV27 to TRBJ1-5; D unresolved. CDR1 MNHEY and CDR2 SMNVEV come from the germline V gene (reference sequence). Between the trimmed V and J ends, which lost 4 bases and 1 base, there was a span of 17 bases. The length of the CDR3 is 17 residues.

The gene calls are TRBV30 and TRBJ2-2, with D unresolved. CDR1 is GTSNPN, CDR2 SVGIG, per germline (reference sequence). The germline V and J ends were trimmed by 0 bases and 1 base, with 6 bases remaining between them. This CDR3 has 14 amino acids. The CDR3 nucleotides read TGTGCCTGGAGTGTACAGTTGAACACCGGGGAGCTGTTTTTT. Translating it yields CAWSVQLNTGELFF.

The genes are TRBV27 and TRBJ2-5; D is undetermined. V lost 3 bases to trimming and J lost 1 base, with 9 bases between them. CDR1 and CDR2 (germline): MNHEY, SMNVEV (reference sequence). The CDR3 has 14 amino acids. Here the CDR3 reads CASSFLGPQETQYF. The CDR3 DNA follows: TGTGCCAGCAGTTTCCTCGGGCCCCAAGAGACCCAGTACTTC.

This rearrangement joins TRBV28 to TRBJ2-7; 8 positions agree with TRBD1. CDR3 length equals 14 residues. Germline V CDR1 and CDR2: MDHEN, SYDVKM. Trimming took 4 bases from V and 4 from J; bases not matched to a gene: 6. The CDR3 here is CASSSTGDNYEQYF. The DNA for the CDR3 is TGTGCCAGCAGTTCGACAGGGGACAATTACGAGCAGTACTTC.

The gene calls are TRBV28 and TRBJ1-5, with 8 bases fitting TRBD1. Per the germline V gene, CDR1 is MDHEN and CDR2 is SYDVKM. This CDR3 region has 15 residues. The J segment lost 4 bases and the V segment lost 6 bases, leaving 8 bases of the junction unmatched. DNA for the CDR3: TGTGCCAGCAGCAGAGACAGGGGTTATAATCAGCCCCAGCATTTT. Translating gives CASSRDRGYNQPQHF.

This chain links TRBV5-1 with TRBJ1-1, with unresolved D. CDR1 and CDR2 (germline): SGHRS, YFSETQ. The CDR3 loop spans 13 amino acids. V lost 1 base to trimming and J lost 1 base, with 5 bases between them. In DNA form, the CDR3 reads TGCGCCAGCAGCTTGAACAGGAACACTGAAGCTTTCTTT. Its translation is CASSLNRNTEAFF.

This clone was seen a single time. V usage is TRBV30 and J usage is TRBJ1-5, with TRBD1 matching over 9 bases. From germline, CDR1 is GTSNPN and CDR2 SVGIG (reference sequence). The CDR3 length is 15 residues. J gave up 4 bases and V 8 bases, and 12 bases lay outside the gene matches. For the CDR3, the DNA is TGTGCCAGCACGAACGGGGGACAGGGAAATCAGCCCCAGCATTTT. This translates into CASTNGGQGNQPQHF.

The rearrangement links TRBV6-5 to TRBJ1-6; 8 bases map to TRBD1. Germline V gene lookup returns CDR1 MNHEY and CDR2 SVGAGI. The trim removed 5 bases at V and 10 bases at J, leaving 7 bases unmatched. The CDR3 is 14 amino acids. Here the CDR3 reads CASSTRTGPSPLHF. The CDR3 DNA follows: TGTGCCAGCAGTACAAGGACAGGGCCATCACCCCTCCACTTT.

V gene TRBV6-6 combines with J gene TRBJ1-5, with TRBD1 identical over 7 bases. Germline loops: CDR1 MNHNY, CDR2 SVGAGI (reference sequence). The CDR3 is 15 residues long. V shed 7 bases and J 0 bases; nucleotides not matched to a gene: 6. CDR3: CASIDRDYSNQPQHF. CDR3 DNA: TGTGCCAGCATCGACAGGGATTATAGCAATCAGCCCCAGCATTTT.

This sequence joins TRBV6-5 and TRBJ1-1, with D uncertain. CDR1 and CDR2 from the germline V gene are MNHEY and SVGAGI. V was cut by 6 bases and J by 13 bases, with 12 bases left in between. CDR3 length equals 10 residues. The CDR3 region is CASRGLSVFF. In nucleotides, the CDR3 is TGTGCCAGCAGAGGACTTAGTGTTTTCTTT.

V usage is TRBV4-1 and J usage is TRBJ2-7; the D is unclear. This CDR3 comprises 16 residues. CDR1 MGHRA and CDR2 YSYEKL come from the germline V gene. With 4 bases removed from V and 3 bases from J, the gap between germline ends came to 19 bases. CDR3 in DNA: TGCGCCAGCAGCCGAAATAGCCTAGACGGCGACTACGAGCAGTACGTC. Translating gives CASSRNSLDGDYEQYV.

This sequence joins TRBV5-1 and TRBJ2-1; D unresolved. Germline V CDR1 and CDR2: SGHRS, YFSETQ. V gave up 3 bases and J gave up 6 bases, with 13 bases separating them. The CDR3 runs 14 residues. For the CDR3, the DNA is TGCGCCAGCAGCTCGCTGGATCCCGGCAATGAGCAGTTCTTC. It is translated as CASSSLDPGNEQFF.

This sequence joins TRBV30 and TRBJ1-5; tentative D call: TRBD1 (5 bases). The CDR3 length is 17 residues. The V gene lost 4 bases and the J gene lost 2 bases, with 21 bases spanning the gap. The germline CDR1 and CDR2 sequences are GTSNPN and SVGIG (reference sequence). CDR3 loop: CAWTGRGGEVGNQPQHF. The CDR3 DNA reads TGTGCCTGGACCGGCCGGGGAGGGGAGGTGGGCAATCAGCCCCAGCATTTT.

The chain combines TRBV4-3 with TRBJ1-2; D uncertain. CDR1 LGHNA and CDR2 YSLEER come from the germline V gene. Trimming pared 0 bases from V and 3 bases from J, leaving 14 bases between. This CDR3 has 16 amino acids. The CDR3 DNA follows: TGCGCCAGCAGCCAAGATCGGGTACATAGGGACTATGGCTACACCTTC. Its protein product is CASSQDRVHRDYGYTF.

This chain connects TRBV7-2 to TRBJ2-2; D remains unclear. In germline, CDR1 is SGHTA, CDR2 FQGNSA. This CDR3 comprises 13 residues. Trimming stripped 7 bases from V and 5 bases from J, with 11 bases between. The CDR3 bases are TGTGCCAGCACCAACCGGTGGACCGGGGAGCTGTTTTTT. Protein sequence: CASTNRWTGELFF.

J is TRBJ2-1 and V is TRBV9; 14 bases map to TRBD2. The V segment lost 4 bases and the J segment 7 bases; nucleotides outside the gene matches: 7. Per germline, CDR1 SGDLS and CDR2 YYNGEE. The CDR3 has 16 residues. DNA for the CDR3: TGTGCCAGCAGCTCTAGACTAGCGGGAGGGCCGAATGAGCAGTTCTTC. Protein sequence: CASSSRLAGGPNEQFF. The complete variable domain, with remaining parts taken from reference TRBV9 and TRBJ2-1, reads DSGVTQTPKHLITATGQRVTLRCSPRSGDLSVYWYQQSLDQGLQFLIQYYNGEERAKGNILERFSAQQFPDLHSELNLSSLELGDSALYFCASSSRLAGGPNEQFFGPGTRLTVL.

The genes are TRBV30 and TRBJ1-1; D remains ambiguous. Trimming took 0 bases from V and 1 from J, leaving 15 bases between them. The germline V gene has CDR1 GTSNPN and CDR2 SVGIG (reference sequence). The CDR3 totals 16 residues. The CDR3 reads CAWSVLLGQPNTEAFF. In nucleotides, the CDR3 is TGTGCCTGGAGTGTACTTTTAGGGCAGCCGAACACTGAAGCTTTCTTT. Complete variable domain (other parts from reference TRBV30 and TRBJ1-1): SQTIHQWPATLVQPVGSPLSLECTVEGTSNPNLYWYRQAAGRGLQLLFYSVGIGQISSEVPQNLSASRPQDRQFILSSKKLLLSDSGFYLCAWSVLLGQPNTEAFFGQGTRLTVV.

The V gene is TRBV4-2, the J gene TRBJ2-1; D gene ambiguous. The CDR3 is 14 amino acids. The V gene lost 0 bases and the J gene lost 9 bases, with 12 bases spanning the gap. Germline V gene lookup returns CDR1 LGHNA and CDR2 YNFKEQ. CDR3: CASSQDGGRLEQFF. CDR3 DNA: TGTGCCAGCAGCCAAGATGGCGGACGCCTTGAGCAGTTCTTC.